This record covers a single T cell receptor (beta chain). Antigen: not known. The data derive from a study of PD-1 blockade in classical Hodgkin lymphoma. Overall study: Nivolumab was given intravenously to patients at 3 mg/kg every 2 weeks.

Sequencing was performed with immunoSEQ multiplex PCR; in TCRdb, only in-frame clones are kept and a portion is missing. Of 13,000 or so clones listed, roughly 80% are singletons. The CDR3 extends over 15 amino acids. From germline, CDR1 is MNHNS and CDR2 SASEGT. V gave up 2 bases and J gave up 6 bases, with 16 bases separating them. Study results and limitations: Prior to therapy, complete responders displayed diversity much like that of newly diagnosed patients.

Documented time point: cycle 4 day 1 (C4D1), after 5 to 7 weeks of nivolumab. Every patient relapsed after autologous stem cell transplantation, and brentuximab vedotin exposure varied. V is TRBV6-1 and J is TRBJ1-2, with D maybe TRBD1 (5 bases). This TCR came from a human donor with classical Hodgkin lymphoma. Sequencing was performed on peripheral blood mononuclear cells (PBMCs), taken before the fourth cycle of nivolumab. CDR3 sequence reads: CASSERGQGMDGYTF. As DNA, the CDR3 is TGTGCCAGCAGTGAACGAGGGCAGGGTATGGATGGCTACACCTTC.